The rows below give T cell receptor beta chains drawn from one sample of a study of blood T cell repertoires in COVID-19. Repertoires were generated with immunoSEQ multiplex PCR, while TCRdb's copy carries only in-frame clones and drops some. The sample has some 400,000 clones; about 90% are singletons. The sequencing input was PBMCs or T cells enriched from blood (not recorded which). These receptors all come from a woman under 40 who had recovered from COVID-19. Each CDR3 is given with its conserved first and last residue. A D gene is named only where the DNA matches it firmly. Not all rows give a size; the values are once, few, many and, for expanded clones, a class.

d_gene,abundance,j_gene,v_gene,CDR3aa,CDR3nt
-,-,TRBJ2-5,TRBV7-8,CASSLAQVWQETQYF,TGTGCCAGCAGCTTAGCGCAGGTGTGGCAAGAGACCCAGTACTTC
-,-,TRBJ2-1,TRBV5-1,CASSLAGTGGWNEQFF,TGCGCCAGCAGCTTGGCCGGGACTGGGGGTTGGAATGAGCAGTTCTTC
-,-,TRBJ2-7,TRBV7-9,CASSPRQYSYEQYF,TGTGCCAGCAGCCCCCGACAGTACTCCTACGAGCAGTACTTC
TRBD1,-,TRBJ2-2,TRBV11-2,CASTRDSPTRKDTGELFF,TGTGCCAGCACTCGGGACAGCCCGACCCGTAAAGACACCGGGGAGCTGTTTTTT
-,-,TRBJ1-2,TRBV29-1,CSVITGFPNYGYTF,TGCAGCGTTATAACAGGGTTTCCTAACTATGGCTACACCTTC
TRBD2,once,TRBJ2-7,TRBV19,CASSQFSGSASYEQYF,TGTGCCAGTAGTCAGTTCAGCGGGAGTGCATCCTACGAGCAGTACTTC
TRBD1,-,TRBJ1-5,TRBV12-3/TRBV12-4,CASSPGGFQPQHF,TGTGCCAGCAGTCCAGGGGGGTTTCAGCCCCAGCATTTT
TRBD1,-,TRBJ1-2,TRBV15,CATSRQGAGGYTF,TGTGCCACCAGCAGGCAGGGGGCGGGTGGCTACACCTTC
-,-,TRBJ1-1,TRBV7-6,CASSLEDGRLTEAFF,TGTGCCAGCAGCTTAGAAGATGGCAGGCTTACTGAAGCTTTCTTT
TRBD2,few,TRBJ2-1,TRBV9,CASSVPNTGTSGPHEQFF,TGTGCCAGCAGCGTGCCGAATACCGGGACTAGCGGACCCCATGAGCAGTTCTTC
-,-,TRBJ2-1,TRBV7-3,CASSPGTEQFF,TGTGCCAGCAGCCCCGGGACAGAGCAGTTCTTC
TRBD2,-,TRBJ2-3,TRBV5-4,CASSLVGLAGVADTQYF,TGTGCCAGCAGCTTGGTAGGGCTAGCGGGAGTCGCAGATACGCAGTATTTT
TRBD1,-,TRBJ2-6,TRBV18,CASSPGTGGTGANVLTF,TGTGCCAGCTCACCCGGGACAGGGGGGACTGGGGCCAACGTCCTGACTTTC
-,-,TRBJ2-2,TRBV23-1,CASTPFTARTNTGELFF,TGCGCCAGCACCCCTTTTACTGCGAGGACGAACACCGGGGAGCTGTTTTTT
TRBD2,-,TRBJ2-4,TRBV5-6,CASSLGPAGVSYF,TGTGCCAGCAGCTTGGGCCCTGCGGGGGTTAGTTACTTC
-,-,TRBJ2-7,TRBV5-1,CASSLLGGQGIEQYF,TGCGCCAGCAGCTTGTTAGGCGGCCAAGGTATCGAGCAGTACTTC
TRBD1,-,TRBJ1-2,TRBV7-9,CASSPRTGGGYTF,TGTGCCAGCAGCCCTAGGACAGGGGGCGGCTACACCTTC
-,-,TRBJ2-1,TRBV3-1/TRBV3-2,CASSQDWDRRDEQFF,TGTGCCAGCAGCCAAGACTGGGACCGGAGGGATGAGCAGTTCTTC
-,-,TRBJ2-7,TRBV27,CASRTVDEQYF,TGTGCCAGCAGGACAGTAGACGAGCAGTACTTC
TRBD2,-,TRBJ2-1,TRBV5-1,CASRGSSGRGPNEQFF,TGCGCCAGCAGGGGGTCTAGCGGGAGAGGACCCAATGAGCAGTTCTTC
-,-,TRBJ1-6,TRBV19,CASSIKGDNSPLHF,TGTGCCAGTAGTATTAAAGGAGATAATTCACCCCTCCACTTT
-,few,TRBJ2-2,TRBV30,CAEGRAWGAGELFF,TGTGCGGAGGGCAGGGCCTGGGGGGCCGGGGAGCTGTTTTTT